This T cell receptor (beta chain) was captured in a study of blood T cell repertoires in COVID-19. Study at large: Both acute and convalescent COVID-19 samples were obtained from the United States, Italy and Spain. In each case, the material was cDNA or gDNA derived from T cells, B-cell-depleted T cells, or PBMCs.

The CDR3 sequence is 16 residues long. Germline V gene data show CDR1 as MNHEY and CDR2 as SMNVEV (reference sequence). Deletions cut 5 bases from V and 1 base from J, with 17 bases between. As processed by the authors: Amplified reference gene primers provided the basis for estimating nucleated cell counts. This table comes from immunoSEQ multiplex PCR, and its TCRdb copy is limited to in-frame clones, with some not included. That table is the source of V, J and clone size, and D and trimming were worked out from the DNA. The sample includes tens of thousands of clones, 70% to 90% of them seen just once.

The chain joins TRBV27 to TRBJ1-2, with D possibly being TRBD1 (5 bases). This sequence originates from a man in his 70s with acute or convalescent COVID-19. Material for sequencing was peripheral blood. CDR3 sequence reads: CASSAAGTVNNYGYTF. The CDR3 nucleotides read TGTGCCAGCAGTGCCGCCGGGACTGTGAATAACTATGGCTACACCTTC.